The next 26 T cell receptor beta chains were all read from a single sample in a study of regulatory T cells in long-lasting Graves disease. Arm-PCR of CDR3 regions and iRepertoire HTBI primers were used to build TCR beta libraries. TCRdb called the multiplex PCR reads again in MiXCR, with one record for every CDR3 protein. The sample records about half a million distinct CDR3 sequences, 22% being singletons. Regarding time point: persistent/refractory GD, antithyroid drugs over 5 years with positive TRAb. The authors made the TCR library using RNA they extracted from PBMCs. Sequencing used peripheral blood mononuclear cells (PBMCs), obtained when the disease was refractory, from a patient treated with antithyroid drugs. Receptors were obtained from a female donor with Graves disease.

This clonotype was counted ten times or more. The chain recombines TRBV7-2 with TRBJ1-5; D perhaps matches TRBD1 (5 bases). This CDR3 comprises 15 residues. CDR1 and CDR2 (germline): SGHTA, FQGNSA. V lost 5 bases and J lost 0, with 11 bases in between. The CDR3 sequence: CASSPGLDSNQPQHF. CDR3 DNA sequence: TGTGCCAGCAGCCCGGGACTAGATAGCAATCAGCCCCAGCATTTT. The full variable domain, completed using reference TRBV7-2 and TRBJ1-5, is GAGVSQSPSNKVTEKGKDVELRCDPISGHTALYWYRQSLGQGLEFLIYFQGNSAPDKSGLPSDRFSAERTGGSVSTLTIQRTQQEDSAVYLCASSPGLDSNQPQHFGDGTRLSIL.

This clonotype appeared many times. The V gene is TRBV7-2, the J gene TRBJ2-5; D remains unclear. Trimming shortened V by 5 bases and J by 1 base, and 17 bases separated the two germline ends. The V gene's germline CDR1 is SGHTA and CDR2 FQGNSA. There are 16 residues in the CDR3. This chain's CDR3 is CASSNTLDVIQETQYF. The DNA for the CDR3 is TGTGCCAGCAGCAACACTTTAGACGTGATCCAAGAGACCCAGTACTTC.

The rearrangement uses TRBV12-3 or TRBV12-4 and TRBJ1-2; possible D gene TRBD1, 5 bases. CDR3 length: 13 amino acids. The V gene lost 8 bases and the J gene lost 5 bases, with 15 bases spanning the gap. CDR3 protein: CASLLGVNYGYTF. In DNA form, the CDR3 reads TGTGCCAGCCTATTGGGGGTTAATTATGGCTACACCTTC.

The J gene is TRBJ1-1, the V gene TRBV7-2; D call uncertain. Germline V gene lookup returns CDR1 SGHTA and CDR2 FQGNSA. V was shortened by 8 bases and J by 6 bases, with 13 bases between the two germline ends. This CDR3 spans 12 amino acids. CDR3 DNA sequence: TGTGCCAGCGCGAAAGGGTGGTCTGAAGCTTTCTTT. Amino acid sequence: CASAKGWSEAFF. The whole variable domain, filled in from reference TRBV7-2 and TRBJ1-1, reads GAGVSQSPSNKVTEKGKDVELRCDPISGHTALYWYRQSLGQGLEFLIYFQGNSAPDKSGLPSDRFSAERTGGSVSTLTIQRTQQEDSAVYLCASAKGWSEAFFGQGTRLTVV.

This clonotype has more than one count but fewer than ten. V usage is TRBV5-1 and J usage is TRBJ1-1; D is perhaps TRBD1 (5 bases). This CDR3 is built from 12 residues. With 2 bases removed from V and 8 bases from J, the gap between germline ends came to 10 bases. CDR1 is SGHRS, CDR2 YFSETQ, per germline. CDR3 region: CASSFGDREAFF. The CDR3 DNA reads as TGCGCCAGCAGCTTTGGGGACCGGGAAGCTTTCTTT.

The genes are TRBV28 and TRBJ1-5, with 7 bases that match TRBD1. Germline V gene lookup returns CDR1 MDHEN and CDR2 SYDVKM. The CDR3 is 18 residues long. J was trimmed by 6 bases and V by 3 bases; bases with no gene match: 17. The CDR3 DNA is TGTGCCAGCAGTTTTTCGACAGGGTCGGGTTTGGAAAGTCAGCCCCAGCATTTT. Translated: CASSFSTGSGLESQPQHF. The variable domain in full, with the rest retrieved from reference TRBV28 and TRBJ1-5, is DVKVTQSSRYLVKRTGEKVFLECVQDMDHENMFWYRQDPGLGLRLIYFSYDVKMKEKGDIPEGYSVSREKKERFSLILESASTNQTSMYLCASSFSTGSGLESQPQHFGDGTRLSIL.

This clonotype was recorded at least ten times. The CDR3 region has the DNA TGCAGCGTTAGGACAGGGGGCGCGGGTAACTATGGCTACACCTTC. Its protein is CSVRTGGAGNYGYTF. The chain combines TRBV29-1 with TRBJ1-2; 11 nucleotides align to TRBD1. The CDR3 sequence is 15 residues long. With 5 bases clipped from V and 1 base from J, the junction kept 6 bases outside the gene matches. The germline V gene encodes CDR1 SQVTM and CDR2 ANQGSEA.

The rearrangement uses TRBV6-2 or TRBV6-3 and TRBJ1-2; TRBD1 matches at 10 bases. Germline-derived CDR1 and CDR2 are MNHEY and SVGEGT. The CDR3 is 14 residues long. Germline trimming cut 11 bases from V and 2 bases from J; bases unmatched to any gene: 8. The CDR3 here is CAGSGTGVNYGYTF. The CDR3 bases are TGTGCCGGTTCCGGGACAGGGGTAAACTATGGCTACACCTTC.

In its sample, this clonotype was seen many times. The genes are TRBV28 and TRBJ1-2; D is unresolved. The V gene's germline CDR1 is MDHEN and CDR2 SYDVKM. Trimming cost V 5 bases and J 7 bases, with 14 bases left between them. The CDR3 has 13 amino acids. CDR3 loop: CASSEREAGGYTF. In DNA form, the CDR3 reads TGTGCCAGCAGTGAACGTGAAGCGGGTGGCTACACCTTC.

DNA for the CDR3: TGCAGTGCGACTAAGGGGGGGGGCACCGGGGAGCTGTTTTTT. Translating gives CSATKGGGTGELFF. The chain links TRBV20-1 to TRBJ2-2; tentative D call: TRBD2 (7 bases). CDR1 and CDR2 (germline): DFQATT, SNEGSKA (reference sequence). The germline V and J ends were trimmed by 6 bases and 4 bases, with 15 bases remaining between them. The CDR3 is made up of 14 amino acids.

Many counts were recorded for this clonotype. The rearrangement links TRBV24-1 to TRBJ1-2; the D gene is possibly TRBD1 (5 bases). Trimming cost V 3 bases and J 5 bases, with 12 bases left between them. Germline assignment: CDR1 KGHDR and CDR2 SFDVKD. The CDR3 is 14 residues long. The CDR3 is CATSDGDPPYGYTF. The CDR3 DNA is TGTGCCACCAGTGATGGGGACCCTCCTTATGGCTACACCTTC.

This clonotype occurred many times. The J gene is TRBJ1-3, the V gene TRBV28; no reliable D call. CDR3 length: 14 amino acids. Trimming pared 9 bases from V and 0 bases from J, leaving 12 bases between. Germline V CDR1 and CDR2: MDHEN, SYDVKM. As DNA, the CDR3 is TGTGCCAGTCTCTCCCGAGGCTCTGGAAACACCATATATTTT. Protein: CASLSRGSGNTIYF.

In this sample, this clonotype turned up many times. V usage is TRBV30 and J usage is TRBJ2-5; 8 bases are shared with TRBD1. The CDR3 has 13 residues. V gave up 5 bases and J gave up 3 bases; unmatched junction bases: 5. Germline V CDR1 and CDR2: GTSNPN, SVGIG (reference sequence). The CDR3 DNA sequence: TGTGCCTGGGACACAGGGGGAAAAGAGACCCAGTACTTC. It is translated as CAWDTGGKETQYF.

This clonotype showed up many times. This rearrangement joins TRBV6-1 to TRBJ1-5, with no clear D. With 5 bases removed from V and 3 bases from J, the gap between germline ends came to 14 bases. The CDR3 totals 15 residues. Germline values: CDR1 MNHNS, CDR2 SASEGT. The CDR3, as DNA: TGTGCCAGCAGTACCCGTGACGTGAACAATCAGCCCCAGCATTTT. Encoded protein: CASSTRDVNNQPQHF.

The chain joins TRBV20-1 to TRBJ1-6; D not resolved. From germline, CDR1 is DFQATT and CDR2 SNEGSKA (reference sequence). The CDR3 runs to 13 residues. Trimming cost V 2 bases and J 9 bases, with 11 bases left between them. CDR3 sequence: CSARKQFGSPLHF. The CDR3 coding sequence is TGCAGTGCTAGAAAACAGTTCGGTTCACCCCTCCACTTT.

This clonotype was recorded many times. This chain joins TRBV28 and TRBJ1-4; D gene unclear. CDR3 length: 13 amino acids. Trimming left V 2 bases short and J 0 bases short, with 1 base between. Germline V lookup: CDR1 MDHEN, CDR2 SYDVKM. Here the CDR3 DNA reads TGTGCCAGCAGTTTAGCAACTAATGAAAAACTGTTTTTT. As protein: CASSLATNEKLFF.

The chain uses TRBV28 and TRBJ2-1; 11 nucleotides match TRBD2. The V gene end was trimmed by 7 bases and the J gene end by 7 bases; junction bases not matched to a gene: 18. Per germline, CDR1 MDHEN and CDR2 SYDVKM. The CDR3 sequence is 18 residues long. In DNA form, the CDR3 reads TGTGCCAGCACCGCCCCGGGGGCTAGCGGGGGGTTTTATAATGAGCAGTTCTTC. Amino acid sequence: CASTAPGASGGFYNEQFF. The whole variable domain, filled in from reference TRBV28 and TRBJ2-1, reads DVKVTQSSRYLVKRTGEKVFLECVQDMDHENMFWYRQDPGLGLRLIYFSYDVKMKEKGDIPEGYSVSREKKERFSLILESASTNQTSMYLCASTAPGASGGFYNEQFFGPGTRLTVL.

V usage is TRBV7-8 and J usage is TRBJ2-7; D is possibly TRBD2 (7 bases). The germline V gene has CDR1 SGHVS and CDR2 FQNEAQ. This CDR3 is built from 15 residues. V was cut by 5 bases and J by 2 bases, with 16 bases left in between. In nucleotides, the CDR3 is TGTGCCAGCAGCCCCCGCGGGGGCGGGACCTACGAGCAGTACTTC. Residues: CASSPRGGGTYEQYF.

V gene TRBV14 combines with J gene TRBJ1-1, with 9 bases identical to TRBD1. CDR1 and CDR2 from the germline V gene are SGHDN and FVKESK. With V trimmed by 8 bases and J by 5 bases, 6 bases remained unmatched. The length of the CDR3 is 13 residues. CDR3 coding DNA: TGTGCCAGCGACACCGGGACAGGGACTGAAGCTTTCTTT. Translation gives CASDTGTGTEAFF. Based on the CDR3 plus reference TRBV14 and TRBJ1-1, the full variable domain is EAGVTQFPSHSVIEKGQTVTLRCDPISGHDNLYWYRRVMGKEIKFLLHFVKESKQDESGMPNNRFLAERTGGTYSTLKVQPAELEDSGVYFCASDTGTGTEAFFGQGTRLTVV.

At least ten counts were recorded for this clonotype. At one boundary the junction diverges from the germline segment, which might be a read error. The rearrangement links TRBV19 to TRBJ1-5, with 8 bases matching TRBD1. The CDR3 is 14 amino acids. Germline V gene data show CDR1 as LNHDA and CDR2 as SQIVND (reference sequence). CDR3 bases: TGCGCCAGCAGCGCACAGGGGGGGGACCAGCCCCAGCATTTT. Residues: CASSAQGGDQPQHF.

The chain joins TRBV20-1 to TRBJ1-4; no clear D gene. From germline, CDR1 is DFQATT and CDR2 SNEGSKA (reference sequence). V dropped 1 base and J dropped 5 bases, with 20 bases sitting between them. The CDR3 runs to 17 residues. The CDR3 DNA reads as TGCAGTGCTAGAGTTTCCCCCGGGTTTCCGATAAATGAAAAACTGTTTTTT. Protein: CSARVSPGFPINEKLFF.

This clonotype was recorded at least ten times. The chain recombines TRBV12-3 or TRBV12-4 with TRBJ1-2; D may be TRBD1 (5 bases). V was shortened by 2 bases and J by 3 bases, with 10 bases between the two germline ends. The CDR3 covers 14 residues. CDR3 in amino acids: CASSLSPGDYGYTF. In nucleotides, the CDR3 is TGTGCCAGCAGTTTATCCCCGGGGGACTATGGCTACACCTTC.

There are many counts of this clonotype. This rearrangement joins TRBV28 to TRBJ2-7; D is possibly TRBD1 or TRBD2 (6 bases each). The germline V gene has CDR1 MDHEN and CDR2 SYDVKM. The CDR3 is 15 amino acids. V was cut by 5 bases and J by 5 bases, with 19 bases left in between. The CDR3 nucleotides read TGTGCCAGCAGTGGCAGGGCTCCGGGGGCCCACGAGCAGTACTTC. Its protein product is CASSGRAPGAHEQYF. The whole variable domain, remainder taken from reference TRBV28 and TRBJ2-7, is DVKVTQSSRYLVKRTGEKVFLECVQDMDHENMFWYRQDPGLGLRLIYFSYDVKMKEKGDIPEGYSVSREKKERFSLILESASTNQTSMYLCASSGRAPGAHEQYFGPGTRLTVT.

This clonotype appeared a few times. The rearrangement links TRBV20-1 to TRBJ1-1; 8 bases line up with TRBD1. The CDR3 consists of 12 residues. Germline V gene lookup returns CDR1 DFQATT and CDR2 SNEGSKA (reference sequence). J gave up 4 bases and V 5 bases, and 3 bases lay outside the gene matches. The CDR3 sequence: CSAHDRGTEAFF. In nucleotides, the CDR3 is TGCAGTGCTCATGACAGGGGCACTGAAGCTTTCTTT.

J is TRBJ2-2 and V is TRBV28; D is possibly TRBD2 (6 bases). Germline values: CDR1 MDHEN, CDR2 SYDVKM. Trimming removed 6 bases at V and 3 bases at J, with 11 bases between. There are 14 residues in the CDR3. The CDR3, as DNA: TGTGCCAGCAGGGAGGGCCGGGACACCGGGGAGCTGTTTTTT. This gives the protein CASREGRDTGELFF.

This clonotype was picked up a small number of times. V and J are TRBV6-1 and TRBJ2-7, with TRBD1 matching over 8 bases. With 3 bases clipped from V and 4 bases from J, the junction kept 8 bases outside the gene matches. Germline assignment: CDR1 MNHNS and CDR2 SASEGT. CDR3 size: 15 residues. CDR3 loop: CASSDGQGRSYEQYF. The CDR3 nucleotides are TGTGCCAGCAGTGACGGACAGGGAAGGTCGTACGAGCAGTACTTC.